This entry concerns a single T cell receptor beta chain. The antigen remains unidentified. The V end was cut by 4 bases, the J end by 2 bases, with 16 bases between. The germline V gene encodes CDR1 SGHRS and CDR2 YFSETQ. The CDR3 contains 15 residues. The data derive from a study of cytomegalovirus exposure and HLA in healthy donors. The study's findings and limits: A later analysis showed HLA-associated TCR beta chains outstripping equally common others in clonal expansion. The authors enumerated 150 to 200 TCR beta chains as linked to cytomegalovirus.

The PCR had 60 Vbeta and 13 Jbeta primers. Repertoires were generated with immunoSEQ multiplex PCR, while TCRdb's copy carries only in-frame clones and drops some. The profile shows about 190,000 clones, about 80% of them singletons. The sequence came from a woman aged 50 to 60 in good health and CMV-seropositive. The specimen was PBMCs. The chain carries TRBV5-1 and TRBJ2-7; the D gene is possibly TRBD2 (6 bases). The CDR3 here is CASSPGPRGTYEQYF. The DNA of the CDR3 is TGCGCCAGCAGCCCGGGGCCCCGGGGGACCTACGAGCAGTACTTC.